What follows describes a single TCR beta chain. Which antigen it targets is not known. No base-level quality is on record; no much larger clone is a single base apart. The germline V gene supplies CDR1 LGHNA and CDR2 YNFKEQ. Trimming takes 6 bases off V and 4 bases off J; junction bases not matched to a gene: 4. Measured from the cysteine to the phenylalanine, the CDR3 is 14 residues long. This entry keeps only the CDR3 DNA: 42 bases, framed from base 1. The library was made by the immunoSEQ multiplex PCR assay. Here the immuneACCESS table is served through TCRdb, limited to in-frame sequences with V and J called. Missing clones are a known gap in these copies; in checked studies unresolved V genes cover under half, and the rest lacks a known reason. This sample holds tens of thousands of clones; 81% were observed only once. The ten largest clones add up to about 1.1% of the sample. For TCR Vbeta sequencing, memory CD4+ T cells were sorted ex vivo from the peripheral blood of both healthy controls and narcolepsy patients.

The data derive from a study of T cells in narcolepsy (dated by TCRdb to between 2017 and 2018). Study-level background: Patients with narcolepsy type 1 or type 2 (NT1, NT2) were enrolled in the study together with healthy control donors. Autoreactive T cells targeting hypocretin neuron self-antigens (hypocretin, TRIB2) were sought in narcolepsy patients, and TCR Vbeta sequencing was used to track clonotypes in blood and CSF.

Overall results and qualifications from the work: In plots comparing CSF and blood CD4+ T cell clonotypes from the same patient, HCRT-specific and TRIB2-specific autoreactive clonotypes were highlighted. Patients and controls had comparable numbers of sequenced blood memory CD4+ clonotypes, averaging about 37,000 and 33,000, respectively. According to the report, autoreactive clonotypes were detected serially in the blood of the same patients and of different patients, but not in healthy controls. No sequences matching autoreactive T cell clones were contained in some blood memory CD4+ repertoires from patients and controls.

The chain is encoded by TRBV4-2 joined to TRBJ2-3; TRBD2 aligns with 10 central bases. The origin of this receptor is a human donor in good health. The sequenced sample consisted of memory (CD45RA-) CD4+ T cells from blood. In the paper's terms, the cell subset or site label means: memory T cells sorted ex vivo from peripheral blood. At the DNA level, the sequence is TGTGCCAGCAGAACCGGGACTAGCGCAGATACGCAGTATTTT. It is translated as CASRTGTSADTQYF.